The 2 T cell receptor beta chains presented below share a single source sample, sequenced in a study of CD8+ T cells in alopecia areata. RNA was isolated and reverse transcribed to cDNA, the sequencing template. Sequencing used immunoSEQ multiplex PCR; TCRdb keeps in-frame clones, though not all of them. The table records 200,000 to 250,000 clones, more than 55% of them present only once. As for treatment: oral pan-JAK inhibitor, 5-10 mg twice daily. The material was CD4+ T cells sorted from blood, obtained at roughly week 45, from a patient treated with tofacitinib. These receptors were obtained from a human donor with alopecia areata.

The J gene is TRBJ1-1, the V gene TRBV11-2, with D possibly being TRBD1 (5 bases). Looked up from germline, CDR1 is SGHAT and CDR2 is FQNNGV. The CDR3 consists of 18 residues. Between the trimmed V and J ends, which lost 2 bases and 0 bases, there was a span of 19 bases. The CDR3 is CASSLLGRGRGMNTEAFF. In DNA form, the CDR3 reads TGTGCCAGCAGCTTATTGGGTCGGGGCCGCGGAATGAACACTGAAGCTTTCTTT.

The rearrangement uses TRBV23-1 and TRBJ2-3, with a tentative D call TRBD1 (6 bases). Being an ORF, TRBV23-1 has a function that is uncertain. The CDR3 spans 15 residues. V was pared by 6 bases and J by 2 bases, with 15 bases between. CDR3 loop: CASSGYGQSTDTQYF. The CDR3 DNA reads TGCGCCAGCAGCGGATATGGACAGTCCACAGATACGCAGTATTTT.